Below are 14 T cell receptor beta chains sequenced from a single sample in a study of CD8+CD57+ T cells in acquired aplastic anemia (dated by TCRdb to between 2018 and 2020). Patients chosen for sequencing had shown expansion of CD8+CD57+ cells by flow cytometry. The sequencer listed for this sample is Illumina HiSeq 2000. TCR beta VDJ combination and CDR3 sequence profiling used genomic DNA as the template. Using fastp trimming at Q25 and MiXCR clonotype assembly, TCRdb reanalyzed the public sequencing data and kept in-frame beta chains. Records with the same CDR3 protein are collapsed into one entry carrying the most frequent genes and DNA. Recorded for this sample are over 150,000 distinct CDR3 sequences; 45% to 60% of them occurred a single time. The ten largest clones take up 10% to 15% of the sample. The sequencing input was sorted CD4+, CD8+, or CD8+CD57+ T cells (not recorded which) from PBMCs. The receptor source for this set is a human donor with aplastic anemia.

The V gene is TRBV6-2 or TRBV6-3, the J gene TRBJ2-1; 9 bases match TRBD2. V shed 5 bases, J shed 4 bases, and the junction held 6 bases outside the gene matches. The CDR3 has 15 residues. The germline V gene has CDR1 MNHEY and CDR2 SVGEGT. In DNA form, the CDR3 reads TGTGCCAGCAGTCTAGCGGGGTCAAATTACAATGAGCAGTTCTTC. This encodes CASSLAGSNYNEQFF.

The sample holds a few counts of this clonotype. The rearrangement joins TRBV24-1 to TRBJ2-7; either TRBD1 or TRBD2 may supply D (5 bases each). Trimming took 5 bases from V and 3 from J, leaving 10 bases between them. Per the germline V gene, CDR1 is KGHDR and CDR2 is SFDVKD. The CDR3 covers 13 residues. The CDR3 here is CATSGDADYEQYF. DNA for the CDR3: TGTGCCACCAGTGGGGACGCAGACTACGAGCAGTACTTC.

The genes are TRBV7-8 and TRBJ2-7; D call uncertain. From germline, CDR1 is SGHVS and CDR2 FQNEAQ. This CDR3 region has 12 residues. The V and J ends lost 7 bases and 3 bases respectively, with 10 bases between them. Here the CDR3 reads CASNYNNYEQYF. In DNA, the CDR3 is TGTGCCAGCAACTATAACAACTACGAGCAGTACTTC.

About this clonotype: This may stem from a read error, because a much larger clone lies one nucleotide away. This chain connects TRBV12-3 or TRBV12-4 to TRBJ1-2; D is ambiguous. The CDR3 has 15 amino acids. V lost 5 bases and J lost 12, with 25 bases in between. This chain's CDR3 is CASSIPEYTFLGHTF. The CDR3 bases are TGTGCCAGCAGTATACCAGAATACACCTTCCTCGGCCACACCTTC.

A few counts support this clonotype. In DNA, the CDR3 is TGCGCCAGCAGCTCACTAGCGGGGGGCCAAGAGACCCAGTACTTC. It codes for CASSSLAGGQETQYF. The rearrangement joins TRBV5-1 to TRBJ2-5, with 12 bases lining up with TRBD2. Looked up from germline, CDR1 is SGHRS and CDR2 is YFSETQ. J lost 1 base, V lost 3 bases, and 1 base had no gene match. This CDR3 region has 15 residues.

This chain joins TRBV20-1 and TRBJ2-3, with 10 bases that match TRBD2. Germline trimming cut 7 bases from V and 3 bases from J; bases unmatched to any gene: 19. The CDR3 totals 18 residues. In germline, CDR1 is DFQATT, CDR2 SNEGSKA (reference sequence). CDR3 sequence reads: CSVILSKRGGGGTDTQYF. In DNA form, the CDR3 reads TGCAGTGTCATCCTGAGCAAGCGGGGGGGCGGAGGGACAGATACGCAGTATTTT.

The gene calls are TRBV29-1 and TRBJ1-2; 8 nucleotides agree with TRBD1. Germline CDR1 and CDR2: SQVTM and ANQGSEA. The CDR3 consists of 14 residues. Trimming took 6 bases from V and 1 from J; bases not matched to a gene: 7. The CDR3 region has the DNA TGCAGCGTCTTTAACAGGGGGGGTAACTATGGCTACACCTTC. It encodes CSVFNRGGNYGYTF. The full variable domain, rest sourced from reference TRBV29-1 and TRBJ1-2, is SAVISQKPSRDICQRGTSLTIQCQVDSQVTMMFWYRQQPGQSLTLIATANQGSEATYESGFVIDKFPISRPNLTFSTLTVSNMSPEDSSIYLCSVFNRGGNYGYTFGSGTRLTVV.

The chain is built from TRBV14 and TRBJ2-2; 7 bases agree with TRBD2. In germline, CDR1 is SGHDN, CDR2 FVKESK. CDR3 length: 14 residues. V shed 5 bases, J shed 5 bases, and the junction held 5 bases outside the gene matches. Written as DNA, the CDR3 is TGTGCCAGCAGCTTTCAGGGAGGGACCGGGGAGCTGTTTTTT. It translates to CASSFQGGTGELFF.

There are many counts of this clonotype. This sequence joins TRBV6-1 and TRBJ1-5, with 8 positions matching TRBD1. This CDR3 has 13 residues. The ends lost 5 bases at V and 7 bases at J; junction bases unmatched: 4. Germline CDR1 and CDR2: MNHNS and SASEGT. The CDR3 bases are TGTGCCAGCAGTAAGGACAGGGTACAGCCCCAGCATTTT. Translating gives CASSKDRVQPQHF.

As for this clonotype: This likely comes from a read error, as the CDR3 has no conserved phenylalanine or tryptophan at its end. The rearrangement uses TRBV12-3 or TRBV12-4 and TRBJ2-1; TRBD2 matches at 9 bases. With V trimmed by 1 base and J by 5 bases, 0 bases remained unmatched. The CDR3 runs 14 residues. The CDR3, as DNA: TGTGCCAGCAGTTTAGGACTAGCGGACAATGAGCAGTTCCTC. This codes for CASSLGLADNEQFL.

J is TRBJ2-7 and V is TRBV2, with a possible D match to TRBD1 (6 bases). V lost 11 bases and J lost 2, with 22 bases in between. The CDR3 sequence is 15 residues long. CDR1 is SNHLY, CDR2 FYNNEI, per germline. The DNA for the CDR3 is TGTGCCGTCATTCCGGGACATCGAACGCCCTACGAGCAGTACTTC. Amino acid sequence: CAVIPGHRTPYEQYF. The full variable domain, its missing parts supplied by reference TRBV2 and TRBJ2-7, is EPEVTQTPSHQVTQMGQEVILRCVPISNHLYFYWYRQILGQKVEFLVSFYNNEISEKSEIFDDQFSVERPDGSNFTLKIRSTKLEDSAMYFCAVIPGHRTPYEQYFGPGTRLTVT.

J is TRBJ1-1 and V is TRBV25-1; D perhaps matches TRBD1 (5 bases). The CDR3 contains 14 residues. Germline V gene lookup returns CDR1 MGHDK and CDR2 SYGVNS. V lost 5 bases to trimming and J lost 3 bases, with 13 bases between them. DNA of the CDR3: TGTGCCAGCAGTAACATGGGGCGGGACACTGAAGCTTTCTTT. The encoded protein is CASSNMGRDTEAFF.

Regarding this clonotype: Relative to the germline gene, one junction end is altered; a read error may explain this. The chain recombines TRBV10-2 with TRBJ2-7, with unresolved D. The CDR3 has 16 residues. Germline loops: CDR1 WSHSY, CDR2 SAAADI. The CDR3 nucleotides read TGTGCCAGCAGTTACTCCCAACGGACCCTCTCCTACGAGCAGTGCTTC. Translating gives CASSYSQRTLSYEQCF.

Only one count was recorded for this clonotype. A much larger clone lies one base from this, so it may be a read error. V and J are TRBV10-3 and TRBJ1-2; no firm D call. Germline-derived CDR1 and CDR2 are ENHRY and SYGVKD. This CDR3 comprises 15 residues. This chain's CDR3 is CASSYMSPPDYDYTF. As DNA, the CDR3 is TGTGCCAGCAGTTACATGTCTCCCCCGGACTATGACTACACCTTC.